This T cell receptor beta chain was identified during a study of blood T cell repertoires in COVID-19. Clinical history reported by participants formed the basis on which cohorts were assigned. Authors' data handling: Amplification of reference gene primers provided the estimated nucleated cell counts. This table comes from immunoSEQ multiplex PCR, and its TCRdb copy is limited to in-frame clones, with some not included. That table supplies the V and J calls and clone size; D and trimming were determined from the DNA. The sample has about 270,000 clones, around 93% seen once. V shed 4 bases and J shed 2 bases, with 6 bases lying between them. CDR1 LGHDT and CDR2 YNNKEL come from the germline V gene (reference sequence). The CDR3 length is 12 residues.

The J gene is TRBJ2-7, the V gene TRBV3-1 (or the pseudogene TRBV3-2); D possibly corresponds to TRBD2 (6 bases). The TCR originated in a middle-aged man who had been exposed to COVID-19. Sequencing input: PBMCs or T cells enriched from blood (not recorded which). CDR3 amino acids: CASSRGTYEQYF. CDR3 DNA sequence: TGTGCCAGCAGCCGCGGGACCTACGAGCAGTACTTC.